Listed below are T cell receptor beta chains from one sample, sequenced in a study of neurological immune-mediated disorders. TCRdb reprocessed the 5' RACE reads with MiXCR, giving one entry per CDR3 protein. The sample has about 95,000 distinct CDR3 sequences; roughly 4% are singletons. Specimen: PBMCs. These receptors came from a woman under 30 with multiple sclerosis. CDR3s leave out the opening cysteine and the closing phenylalanine or tryptophan.

V gene: TRBV20-1
CDR3 protein: SASKMSPQGGTEAF

V gene: TRBV7-9
CDR3 protein: ASSLVDGVNEQY

V gene: TRBV3-1
CDR3 protein: ASSQTSGAADTQY

V gene: TRBV24-1
CDR3 protein: ATSDPMYAYNEQF

V gene: TRBV20-1
CDR3 protein: SARPLQGREETQY

V gene: TRBV7-9
CDR3 protein: ASSLSGIRADTQY

V gene: TRBV7-8
CDR3 protein: ASSLTASGRAPYPGNTIY

V gene: TRBV7-2
CDR3 protein: ASSQRLGAKNIQY

V gene: TRBV20-1
CDR3 protein: SARTGAANTEAF

V gene: TRBV20-1
CDR3 protein: SARPPGLGTDTQY

V gene: TRBV20-1
CDR3 protein: SARDQSRQAAQY

V gene: TRBV20-1
CDR3 protein: SDLDRENYHEQF

V gene: TRBV20-1
CDR3 protein: SVRVGGSYEQY

V gene: TRBV28
CDR3 protein: ASSRETSGGVGKNIQY

V gene: TRBV12-3/TRBV12-4
CDR3 protein: ASSWAGYEQY

V gene: TRBV20-1
CDR3 protein: SARGREANEQF

V gene: TRBV11-2
CDR3 protein: ASSLVVSALKGYT

V gene: TRBV12-3/TRBV12-4
CDR3 protein: ASSLSSIPTGELF

V gene: TRBV20-1
CDR3 protein: SAPRGTEAF

V gene: TRBV6-1
CDR3 protein: ASRDYYEQY

V gene: TRBV3-1
CDR3 protein: ASSTRQGAPFYGYT

V gene: TRBV9
CDR3 protein: ASSVEGRDTQY

V gene: TRBV4-2
CDR3 protein: ASSQDRGFGGYT

V gene: TRBV28
CDR3 protein: ASSFRRALLQETQY

V gene: TRBV27
CDR3 protein: ASSHSASHEQF

V gene: TRBV29-1
CDR3 protein: SVAFRHTEAF